This T cell receptor (beta chain) was sequenced during a study of CD8+CD57+ T cells in acquired aplastic anemia. This clonotype was seen at least ten times. V was clipped by 5 bases and J by 1 base, with 12 bases between them. The germline CDR1 and CDR2 sequences are LGHDT and YNNKEL (reference sequence). This CDR3 is 15 amino acids long. Profiling that covered TCR beta VDJ and CDR3 relied on genomic DNA as its template. TCRdb analysed the reads with MiXCR anew, one entry per CDR3 protein. The profile shows 190,000 or so distinct CDR3 sequences, less than 60% of them singletons. Those patients picked for sequencing had displayed CD8+CD57+ cell expansion on flow cytometry.

The sample taken for sequencing was sorted CD4+, CD8+, or CD8+CD57+ T cells (not recorded which) from PBMCs. This sequence joins TRBV3-1 and TRBJ1-5, with a possible D match to TRBD1 (5 bases). The sequence derives from a human donor with aplastic anemia. The CDR3 reads CASSSAGASNQPQHF. DNA for the CDR3: TGTGCCAGCAGCTCCGCCGGGGCCAGCAATCAGCCCCAGCATTTT.